Below, 25 T cell receptor beta chains from the same sample are listed, as sequenced in a study of control samples from healthy donors and cancer patients. Sequenced by immunoSEQ multiplex PCR; TCRdb stores in-frame clones only, minus some. In the table there are about 140,000 clones, under 90% of which are singletons. The source material was blood. The receptors were sampled from a man aged 25-45 years in good health.

The chain is built from TRBV7-9 and TRBJ2-5; no firm D call. CDR3 size: 16 residues. Deletions cut 1 base from V and 2 bases from J, with 14 bases between. Germline assignment: CDR1 SEHNR and CDR2 FQNEAQ (reference sequence). The CDR3 here is CASSLGLRHGQETQYF. CDR3 sequence (DNA): TGTGCCAGCAGCTTAGGCTTAAGGCACGGACAAGAGACCCAGTACTTC.

The genes are TRBV6-2 or TRBV6-3 and TRBJ2-5, with 7 bases identical to TRBD2. The germline CDR1 and CDR2 sequences are MNHEY and SVGEGT. Trimming took 2 bases from V and 4 from J; bases not matched to a gene: 10. The CDR3 extends over 16 amino acids. DNA for the CDR3: TGTGCCAGCAGTTACAGGCTAGCGGCCCGGGGAGAGACCCAGTACTTC. It specifies CASSYRLAARGETQYF.

This clone was observed once. The V and J genes are TRBV29-1 and TRBJ2-1; D call uncertain. From germline, CDR1 is SQVTM and CDR2 ANQGSEA. The CDR3 consists of 10 residues. The germline V and J ends were trimmed by 7 bases and 5 bases, with 6 bases remaining between them. CDR3: CSADDNEQFF. The CDR3 DNA sequence: TGCAGCGCGGATGACAATGAGCAGTTCTTC.

DNA of the CDR3: TGTGCCAGCAGCTTAGCGTTCAGCGGGAGAGGGCCCGCAGATACGCAGTATTTT. This translates into CASSLAFSGRGPADTQYF. The chain couples TRBV7-9 to TRBJ2-3; 8 bases map to TRBD2. With V trimmed by 0 bases and J by 4 bases, 12 bases remained unmatched. Germline CDR1 is SEHNR and CDR2 is FQNEAQ (reference sequence). The CDR3 contains 18 residues.

The chain combines TRBV6-4 with TRBJ2-3; D may be TRBD2 (5 bases). Trimming removed 8 bases at V and 2 bases at J, with 17 bases between. Germline V gives CDR1 MRHNA, CDR2 SNTAGT. The CDR3 spans 15 residues. CDR3 sequence (DNA): TGTGCCAGCTCGCCCGGGGAATTAGCCACAGATACGCAGTATTTT. It specifies CASSPGELATDTQYF.

This rearrangement joins TRBV5-4 to TRBJ2-3, with 7 bases that match TRBD2. This CDR3 spans 15 amino acids. Unmatched junction bases numbered 5, after V lost 1 base and J lost 3 bases. Germline assignment: CDR1 SGHNT and CDR2 YYREEE (reference sequence). CDR3 in DNA: TGTGCCAGCAGCTTGCGGGAGGAGGGGACAGATACGCAGTATTTT. Residues: CASSLREEGTDTQYF.

This chain connects TRBV11-2 to TRBJ2-7; D gene uncertain. The CDR3 runs to 11 residues. V was clipped by 7 bases and J by 5 bases, with 9 bases between them. The germline V gene encodes CDR1 SGHAT and CDR2 FQNNGV. CDR3 coding DNA: TGTGCCAGCACCCAAGTCCACGAGCAGTACTTC. As protein: CASTQVHEQYF.

The rearrangement joins TRBV3-1 (or the pseudogene TRBV3-2) to TRBJ2-2; D remains unclear. This CDR3 contains 13 residues. Trimming removed 4 bases from V and 5 bases from J, with 8 bases in between. The germline CDR1 and CDR2 sequences are LGHDT and YNNKEL (reference sequence). The CDR3 is CASSPLPTGELFF. The DNA for the CDR3 is TGTGCCAGCAGCCCTTTACCAACCGGGGAGCTGTTTTTT.

The chain links TRBV6-2 or TRBV6-3 to TRBJ2-1, with D tentatively TRBD1 or TRBD2 (5 bases each). The CDR3 has 13 amino acids. Germline CDR1 reads MNHEY; CDR2 reads SVGEGT. Trimming shortened V by 2 bases and J by 4 bases, and 6 bases separated the two germline ends. For the CDR3, the DNA is TGTGCCAGCAGTTACGGGGGTTACAATGAGCAGTTCTTC. This encodes CASSYGGYNEQFF.

V gene TRBV4-3 combines with J gene TRBJ2-5, with 8 bases aligning to TRBD2. V was clipped by 0 bases and J by 5 bases; unmatched bases: 5. CDR1 and CDR2 from the germline V gene are LGHNA and YSLEER. This CDR3 contains 15 residues. CDR3 in amino acids: CASSQDPGGRETQYF. In nucleotides, the CDR3 is TGCGCCAGCAGCCAAGATCCGGGGGGGAGGGAGACCCAGTACTTC.

The chain recombines TRBV3-1 (or the pseudogene TRBV3-2) with TRBJ1-1, with D perhaps TRBD1 (6 bases). CDR1 and CDR2 from the germline V gene are LGHDT and YNNKEL (reference sequence). This CDR3 is 16 amino acids long. V was shortened by 0 bases and J by 4 bases, with 15 bases between the two germline ends. In nucleotides, the CDR3 is TGTGCCAGCAGCCAAGAGGGCCCCACAGGGCCCACTGAAGCTTTCTTT. This sequence encodes CASSQEGPTGPTEAFF.

The chain employs TRBV5-1 and TRBJ2-5, with TRBD2 matching 7 bases. CDR3 length: 14 amino acids. Germline CDR1 is SGHRS and CDR2 is YFSETQ. With V trimmed by 3 bases and J by 3 bases, 5 bases remained unmatched. The CDR3 coding sequence is TGCGCCAGCAGCTCCGGGACTAAGAAAGAGACCCAGTACTTC. It codes for CASSSGTKKETQYF.

This chain links TRBV6-5 with TRBJ1-2, with 8 bases identical to TRBD1. V trimming: 6 bases; J trimming: 4 bases; junction bases outside the gene matches: 10. This CDR3 has 15 amino acids. Germline values: CDR1 MNHEY, CDR2 SVGAGI. The CDR3 spells CASRLTPGQVYGYTF. In DNA, the CDR3 is TGTGCCAGCAGACTAACCCCGGGACAGGTCTATGGCTACACCTTC.

The chain links TRBV7-9 to TRBJ2-7; TRBD1 might be the D (6 bases). This CDR3 spans 16 amino acids. Germline V gene lookup returns CDR1 SEHNR and CDR2 FQNEAQ (reference sequence). Trimming removed 5 bases from V and 4 bases from J, with 21 bases in between. The CDR3 nucleotides read TGTGCCAGCAGCCCGGTGGGGGCAGCCTCCAGGTACGAGCAGTACTTC. Protein product: CASSPVGAASRYEQYF.

The rearrangement joins TRBV6-5 to TRBJ1-2; D gene ambiguous. CDR3 length: 12 amino acids. Germline values: CDR1 MNHEY, CDR2 SVGAGI. The V end was cut by 5 bases, the J end by 7 bases, with 11 bases between. CDR3 DNA: TGTGCCAGCAGTCCTTACCCGAGTGGCTACACCTTC. Translated: CASSPYPSGYTF.

The chain employs TRBV4-2 and TRBJ1-1; D remains ambiguous. Deletions cut 0 bases from V and 0 bases from J, with 5 bases between. This CDR3 is 14 amino acids long. Germline assignment: CDR1 LGHNA and CDR2 YNFKEQ. The CDR3 sequence is CASSQEAMNTEAFF. As DNA, the CDR3 is TGTGCCAGCAGCCAAGAGGCGATGAACACTGAAGCTTTCTTT.

J is TRBJ1-3 and V is TRBV19, with D perhaps TRBD1 (5 bases). The CDR3 runs 15 residues. Trimming took 3 bases from V and 0 from J, leaving 9 bases between them. Germline V CDR1 and CDR2: LNHDA, SQIVND (reference sequence). The CDR3 nucleotides read TGTGCCAGTAGTATGGTGGGGGTCTCTGGAAACACCATATATTTT. Amino acids: CASSMVGVSGNTIYF.

This clone was recorded only once. The V call is TRBV27, the J call TRBJ1-2; 8 bases align to TRBD1. The V gene's germline CDR1 is MNHEY and CDR2 SMNVEV (reference sequence). The V segment lost 5 bases and the J segment 4 bases; nucleotides outside the gene matches: 6. This CDR3 has 14 amino acids. CDR3 coding DNA: TGTGCCAGCAGTAGGAAGGGACAGGCCTATGGCTACACCTTC. Translated, it gives CASSRKGQAYGYTF.

The chain uses TRBV27 and TRBJ2-7; TRBD2 is a possible D gene (6 bases). In germline, CDR1 is MNHEY, CDR2 SMNVEV (reference sequence). V dropped 5 bases and J dropped 6 bases, with 14 bases sitting between them. The CDR3 contains 13 residues. CDR3 sequence (DNA): TGTGCCAGCAGTGCCGGGGGATCCCCCGAGCAGTACTTC. Translating it yields CASSAGGSPEQYF.

The chain links TRBV10-3 to TRBJ2-7; possibly TRBD2 for D (5 bases). In germline, CDR1 is ENHRY, CDR2 SYGVKD. Between the trimmed V and J ends, which lost 0 bases and 0 bases, there was a span of 12 bases. This CDR3 has 16 amino acids. In DNA, the CDR3 is TGTGCCATCAGTGAGTCGGGCGAGGGCTTCTCCTACGAGCAGTACTTC. It encodes CAISESGEGFSYEQYF.

This clone was picked up one time. This chain links TRBV7-2 with TRBJ2-7, with 8 bases fitting TRBD1. The V gene's germline CDR1 is SGHTA and CDR2 FQGNSA. The junction had 2 bases not matched to a gene; V was cut back by 2 bases and J by 2 bases. This CDR3 is 14 amino acids long. The CDR3 DNA sequence: TGTGCCAGCAGCTTAAGGACAGGGCCCTACGAGCAGTACTTC. Residues: CASSLRTGPYEQYF.

This chain links TRBV4-3 with TRBJ2-6; TRBD2 might be the D (6 bases). CDR1 is LGHNA, CDR2 YSLEER, per germline. The CDR3 consists of 16 residues. Between the trimmed V and J ends, which lost 5 bases and 6 bases, there was a span of 17 bases. The CDR3 DNA is TGCGCCAGCAGCGAACAAACCCGGGGGATGGCCAACGTCCTGACTTTC. It is translated as CASSEQTRGMANVLTF.

This chain uses TRBV6-5 with TRBJ2-7, with D possibly being TRBD1 (6 bases). This CDR3 is built from 11 residues. V was pared by 8 bases and J by 7 bases, with 12 bases between. Germline V gene lookup returns CDR1 MNHEY and CDR2 SVGAGI. In DNA, the CDR3 is TGTGCCAGCCTAACAGGGTTAGAGCAGTACTTC. Translated: CASLTGLEQYF.

This clone was found a few times. The chain has TRBV7-8 and TRBJ1-5; D is unclear. The germline CDR1 and CDR2 sequences are SGHVS and FQNEAQ. This CDR3 is built from 12 residues. V was pared by 6 bases and J by 3 bases, with 6 bases between. The CDR3 DNA follows: TGTGCCAGCAGTCCGGACAATCAGCCCCAGCATTTT. Translated: CASSPDNQPQHF.

This chain uses TRBV12-3 or TRBV12-4 with TRBJ2-1; unclear D gene. V was shortened by 0 bases and J by 7 bases, with 1 base between the two germline ends. The CDR3 is made up of 11 amino acids. CDR3 protein: CASSLANEQFF. The CDR3 nucleotides read TGTGCCAGCAGTTTAGCGAATGAGCAGTTCTTC.